The 8 T cell receptor beta chains listed next were all sequenced from one sample in a study of blood T cell repertoires in COVID-19. TCRdb's copy holds only in-frame clones and misses some; the assay was immunoSEQ multiplex PCR. The data contain about 99,000 clones, roughly nine tenths of them singletons. The sample consisted of peripheral blood. The receptors were sampled from a human donor in a cohort sampled during active COVID-19.

This clone has only a few counts. V gene TRBV19 combines with J gene TRBJ2-2; D not certain. The ends were cut back, 6 bases at V and 4 bases at J, with 12 bases in the middle. CDR1 and CDR2 (germline): LNHDA, SQIVND (reference sequence). This CDR3 is built from 14 residues. The CDR3 spells CASRAGFVTGELFF. The CDR3 coding sequence is TGTGCCAGTAGGGCCGGGTTTGTCACCGGGGAGCTGTTTTTT.

V usage is TRBV7-2 and J usage is TRBJ2-5; D gene unclear. This CDR3 is built from 15 residues. Trimming stripped 6 bases from V and 1 base from J, with 15 bases between. Germline CDR1 and CDR2: SGHTA and FQGNSA. This CDR3 reads CASSLSPGSQETQYF. CDR3 in DNA: TGTGCCAGCAGTTTAAGCCCCGGTTCCCAAGAGACCCAGTACTTC.

This chain connects TRBV6-5 to TRBJ2-1; 9 bases align to TRBD1. The V gene's germline CDR1 is MNHEY and CDR2 SVGAGI. This CDR3 has 15 residues. Trimming removed 5 bases from V and 4 bases from J; junction bases left unmatched: 6. The chain's CDR3 is CASSPDRGVYNEQFF. In nucleotides, the CDR3 is TGTGCCAGCAGTCCGGACAGGGGCGTGTACAATGAGCAGTTCTTC.

V usage is TRBV3-1 (or the pseudogene TRBV3-2) and J usage is TRBJ2-7, with D perhaps TRBD1 (6 bases). CDR1 LGHDT and CDR2 YNNKEL come from the germline V gene (reference sequence). Trimming pared 0 bases from V and 6 bases from J, leaving 15 bases between. The CDR3 length is 15 residues. This chain's CDR3 is CASSQDGSGVIEQYF. CDR3 nucleotides: TGTGCCAGCAGCCAAGACGGTTCAGGGGTCATCGAGCAGTACTTC.

This clone was recorded only once. The chain is built from TRBV5-1 and TRBJ2-5; TRBD1 aligns across 7 bases. Germline assignment: CDR1 SGHRS and CDR2 YFSETQ. The CDR3 runs to 15 residues. Trimming removed 6 bases from V and 4 bases from J; junction bases left unmatched: 12. In DNA form, the CDR3 reads TGCGCCAGCACCTTCCGAACAGGGGCGGGAGAGACCCAGTACTTC. Protein: CASTFRTGAGETQYF.

V usage is TRBV9 and J usage is TRBJ2-3; 13 bases are shared with TRBD2. The CDR3 is 17 amino acids. With V trimmed by 1 base and J by 2 bases, 4 bases remained unmatched. Germline values: CDR1 SGDLS, CDR2 YYNGEE. In nucleotides, the CDR3 is TGTGCCAGCAGCGTAAGGACTAGCGGGGGACTCACAGATACGCAGTATTTT. Translated: CASSVRTSGGLTDTQYF.

This chain connects TRBV27 to TRBJ2-5, with 13 positions matching TRBD2. The germline gives CDR1 MNHEY, CDR2 SMNVEV (reference sequence). CDR3 length: 15 residues. Trimming at V came to 7 bases and at J to 4 bases, leaving 6 bases not matched to a gene. CDR3 sequence (DNA): TGTGCCAGCACCTCGGGACTAGCGGGGCGAGAGACCCAGTACTTC. Residues: CASTSGLAGRETQYF.

J is TRBJ2-7 and V is TRBV7-2; TRBD1 matches 9 bases. The CDR3 contains 15 residues. With 4 bases clipped from V and 4 bases from J, the junction kept 8 bases outside the gene matches. CDR1 is SGHTA, CDR2 FQGNSA, per germline. The chain's CDR3 is CASSYRTGEVYEQYF. CDR3 bases: TGTGCCAGCAGCTACCGGACAGGGGAAGTTTACGAGCAGTACTTC.